The 25 T cell receptor beta chains below come from one sample, sequenced in a study of PD-L1 blockade in urothelial cancer. Sequenced by immunoSEQ multiplex PCR; TCRdb stores in-frame clones only, minus some. The table records tens of thousands of clones, about 90% of them present only once. The sample's time point: peripheral blood 6 weeks after treatment start. The starting material was PBMCs, obtained around atezolizumab (anti-PD-L1) treatment. The receptors derive from a woman in her sixties with urothelial cancer.

This chain uses TRBV4-3 with TRBJ1-5; D uncertain. Germline-derived CDR1 and CDR2 are LGHNA and YSLEER. There are 15 residues in the CDR3. Trimming cost V 4 bases and J 7 bases, with 17 bases left between them. Written as DNA, the CDR3 is TGCGCCAGCAGCCGGACTAGCGGGGATCCCCAGCCCCAGCATTTT. Translated: CASSRTSGDPQPQHF.

V usage is TRBV28 and J usage is TRBJ1-1; D possibly corresponds to TRBD1 (5 bases). V gave up 7 bases and J gave up 5 bases, with 14 bases separating them. Germline loops: CDR1 MDHEN, CDR2 SYDVKM. The CDR3 spans 13 residues. The CDR3 loop is CASIIPGGTEAFF. The CDR3, as DNA: TGTGCCAGCATTATTCCCGGGGGGACTGAAGCTTTCTTT.

To note about this clone: Other DNA variants within this sample encode the same CDR3. The chain joins TRBV5-1 to TRBJ2-3, with 7 positions matching TRBD2. The CDR3 has 14 amino acids. V trimming: 5 bases; J trimming: 0 bases; junction bases outside the gene matches: 3. CDR1 and CDR2 from the germline V gene are SGHRS and YFSETQ. The CDR3 region is CASRGLPSTDTQYF. Here the CDR3 DNA reads TGCGCCAGCAGGGGACTACCAAGCACAGATACGCAGTATTTT.

The V and J genes are TRBV7-6 and TRBJ1-1; D ambiguous. The CDR3 spans 13 residues. Trimming removed 1 base at V and 3 bases at J, with 6 bases between. The germline gives CDR1 SGHVS, CDR2 FNYEAQ. The CDR3 DNA follows: TGTGCCAGCAGCTTAGGCGGGGACACTGAAGCTTTCTTT. This codes for CASSLGGDTEAFF.

The chain employs TRBV18 and TRBJ1-1; 7 bases match TRBD1. Germline CDR1 KGHSH, CDR2 LQKENI. V dropped 4 bases and J dropped 11; count of bases not matched to a gene: 16. The CDR3 loop spans 15 amino acids. CDR3 sequence (DNA): TGTGCCAGCTCACAATTTACCGGACGACAGGGCGACGCTTTCTTT. Encoded protein: CASSQFTGRQGDAFF.

The J gene is TRBJ2-6, the V gene TRBV2; 13 bases fit TRBD2. This CDR3 is built from 18 residues. From germline, CDR1 is SNHLY and CDR2 FYNNEI. With 4 bases clipped from V and 2 bases from J, the junction kept 5 bases outside the gene matches. The CDR3 nucleotides are TGTGCCAGCAGTGGACTAGCGGGAGGTCCAGCTGGGGCCAACGTCCTGACTTTC. Protein sequence: CASSGLAGGPAGANVLTF.

V usage is TRBV19 and J usage is TRBJ2-3, with TRBD2 matching 12 bases. Germline CDR1 reads LNHDA; CDR2 reads SQIVND (reference sequence). V trimming: 4 bases; J trimming: 0 bases; junction bases outside the gene matches: 2. CDR3 length equals 16 residues. This CDR3 reads CASSTGTSGSTDTQYF. The CDR3 coding sequence is TGTGCCAGTAGTACCGGGACTAGCGGGAGCACAGATACGCAGTATTTT.

The chain is built from TRBV4-2 and TRBJ2-5, with 7 positions matching TRBD1. V lost 1 base, J lost 2 bases, and 7 bases stayed unmatched. CDR1 and CDR2 (germline): LGHNA, YNFKEQ. The CDR3 is 16 amino acids. DNA for the CDR3: TGTGCCAGCAGCCAAGGTGAGGGGGCGAGACAAGAGACCCAGTACTTC. It specifies CASSQGEGARQETQYF.

V gene TRBV14 combines with J gene TRBJ1-4, with 9 nucleotides matching TRBD1. Germline CDR1 SGHDN, CDR2 FVKESK. This CDR3 comprises 16 residues. The trim removed 0 bases at V and 6 bases at J, leaving 5 bases unmatched. In DNA form, the CDR3 reads TGTGCCAGCAGCCAAGATTTCACAGGGGGCGATGAAAAACTGTTTTTT. Amino acid sequence: CASSQDFTGGDEKLFF.

The chain combines TRBV7-9 with TRBJ1-5; TRBD1 might be the D (5 bases). The CDR3 is 13 residues long. V lost 3 bases and J 7 bases, leaving 10 bases between the germline ends. Per germline, CDR1 SEHNR and CDR2 FQNEAQ (reference sequence). The CDR3 sequence is CASSLGGGQPQHF. CDR3 coding DNA: TGTGCCAGCAGCTTGGGGGGAGGCCAGCCCCAGCATTTT.

V and J are TRBV18 and TRBJ1-2; 10 bases match TRBD1. The CDR3 sequence is 15 residues long. The J segment lost 4 bases and the V segment lost 2 bases, leaving 4 bases of the junction unmatched. CDR1 and CDR2 (germline): KGHSH, LQKENI. The CDR3 spells CASSPGTGERYGYTF. DNA for the CDR3: TGTGCCAGCTCACCAGGGACAGGGGAGCGCTATGGCTACACCTTC.

The chain is built from TRBV7-9 and TRBJ2-1; weak D call: TRBD1 (6 bases). V was cut by 3 bases and J by 12 bases, with 12 bases left in between. This CDR3 is 12 amino acids long. CDR1 SEHNR and CDR2 FQNEAQ come from the germline V gene (reference sequence). CDR3 sequence: CASSLGALGQFF. The CDR3 nucleotides read TGTGCCAGCAGCTTGGGGGCGCTAGGGCAGTTCTTC.

The rearrangement uses TRBV14 and TRBJ2-3; TRBD2 might be the D (6 bases). V was shortened by 0 bases and J by 3 bases, with 16 bases between the two germline ends. The CDR3 sequence is 17 residues long. CDR1 is SGHDN and CDR2 is FVKESK in the germline V gene. The CDR3 nucleotides are TGTGCCAGCAGCCAAGATCGGAGGGCTCGGGGTACAGATACGCAGTATTTT. Translation gives CASSQDRRARGTDTQYF. Supplemented by reference TRBV14 and TRBJ2-3, the full variable domain reads EAGVTQFPSHSVIEKGQTVTLRCDPISGHDNLYWYRRVMGKEIKFLLHFVKESKQDESGMPNNRFLAERTGGTYSTLKVQPAELEDSGVYFCASSQDRRARGTDTQYFGPGTRLTVL.

In DNA, the CDR3 is TGCGCCAGCAGCCCTCGAGGTGACGGAAGCACAGATACGCAGTATTTT. Its protein is CASSPRGDGSTDTQYF. V is TRBV4-1 and J is TRBJ2-3; D gene unclear. The germline CDR1 and CDR2 sequences are MGHRA and YSYEKL. With 4 bases removed from V and 0 bases from J, the gap between germline ends came to 14 bases. The CDR3 spans 16 residues.

The CDR3 bases are TGTGCCAGCAGCCAAGAGTGGAGCTCCTACGAGCAGTACTTC. As protein: CASSQEWSSYEQYF. The chain is built from TRBV14 and TRBJ2-7, with D hard to call. Germline V gene sequence: CDR1 SGHDN, CDR2 FVKESK. Deletions cut 0 bases from V and 0 bases from J, with 6 bases between. This CDR3 spans 14 amino acids.

For the CDR3, the DNA is TGTGCCAGTTACGAGGGAAACACCATATATTTT. It specifies CASYEGNTIYF. V and J are TRBV19 and TRBJ1-3; D is unclear. The CDR3 totals 11 residues. Trimming took 8 bases from V and 4 from J, leaving 6 bases between them. Germline-derived CDR1 and CDR2 are LNHDA and SQIVND (reference sequence).

The chain couples TRBV10-2 to TRBJ2-7; 9 positions agree with TRBD1. From germline, CDR1 is WSHSY and CDR2 SAAADI. The CDR3 is 20 residues long. J gave up 3 bases and V 1 base, and 19 bases lay outside the gene matches. For the CDR3, the DNA is TGCGCCAGCAGTGAGTTAAAGTTTGGTGGGACAGGGAGGTGGAGCTACGAGCAGTACTTC. Its translation: CASSELKFGGTGRWSYEQYF.

This chain's CDR3 is CASSFEQNTDTQYF. The CDR3 DNA sequence: TGTGCCAGCAGCTTTGAACAGAACACAGATACGCAGTATTTT. The rearrangement joins TRBV7-2 to TRBJ2-3, with D unresolved. The germline V gene encodes CDR1 SGHTA and CDR2 FQGNSA. V shed 3 bases and J shed 2 bases, with 9 bases lying between them. The CDR3 totals 14 residues.

The rearrangement links TRBV7-2 to TRBJ1-1; D not certain. Germline lookup yields CDR1 SGHTA and CDR2 FQGNSA. V lost 5 bases and J 1 base, leaving 8 bases between the germline ends. The CDR3 is 13 residues long. For the CDR3, the DNA is TGTGCCAGCAGCGCTTACAAGAACACTGAAGCTTTCTTT. This translates into CASSAYKNTEAFF.

The chain combines TRBV18 with TRBJ2-7, with 8 bases lining up with TRBD1. Germline V gene data show CDR1 as KGHSH and CDR2 as LQKENI. V lost 3 bases to trimming and J lost 11 bases; unmatched junction nucleotides: 12. This CDR3 is 14 amino acids long. CDR3 coding DNA: TGTGCCAGCTCACCCTTACAGGGGGGAGTAGTTGAGTACTTC. It encodes CASSPLQGGVVEYF. The variable domain in full, with the rest retrieved from reference TRBV18 and TRBJ2-7, is NAGVMQNPRHLVRRRGQEARLRCSPMKGHSHVYWYRQLPEEGLKFMVYLQKENIIDESGMPKERFSAEFPKEGPSILRIQQVVRGDSAAYFCASSPLQGGVVEYFGPGTRLTVT.

J is TRBJ1-4 and V is TRBV7-8; D gene ambiguous. Trimming stripped 0 bases from V and 3 bases from J, with 8 bases between. The CDR3 spans 15 residues. Looked up from germline, CDR1 is SGHVS and CDR2 is FQNEAQ. Here the CDR3 DNA reads TGTGCCAGCAGCTTAGCCGGAGGTCCTAATGAAAAACTGTTTTTT. Translated, it gives CASSLAGGPNEKLFF.

The rearrangement links TRBV6-5 to TRBJ2-1; D uncertain. Germline-derived CDR1 and CDR2 are MNHEY and SVGAGI. The CDR3 loop spans 15 amino acids. Between the trimmed V and J ends, which lost 2 bases and 0 bases, there was a span of 8 bases. CDR3 DNA: TGTGCCAGCAGTTACCGGTCGAGCTCCTACAATGAGCAGTTCTTC. Translating gives CASSYRSSSYNEQFF.

V usage is TRBV15 and J usage is TRBJ2-7; possibly TRBD1 for D (6 bases). There are 17 residues in the CDR3. Trimming cost V 1 base and J 4 bases, with 20 bases left between them. Germline V gene lookup returns CDR1 LNHNV and CDR2 YYDKDF (reference sequence). The CDR3, as DNA: TGTGCCACCAGCAGAGGGGCTCGGGGACAAGGCAAATACGAGCAGTACTTC. This sequence encodes CATSRGARGQGKYEQYF. The full variable domain, its missing parts supplied by reference TRBV15 and TRBJ2-7, is DAMVIQNPRYQVTQFGKPVTLSCSQTLNHNVMYWYQQKSSQAPKLLFHYYDKDFNNEADTPDNFQSRRPNTSFCFLDIRSPGLGDTAMYLCATSRGARGQGKYEQYFGPGTRLTVT.

The CDR3 DNA follows: TGTGCCAGTAGTAGGGGACAGGGTTATGAGCAGTTCTTC. Translated: CASSRGQGYEQFF. This rearrangement joins TRBV19 to TRBJ2-1; 9 bases align to TRBD1. Germline V gene data show CDR1 as LNHDA and CDR2 as SQIVND (reference sequence). Germline trimming cut 4 bases from V and 8 bases from J; bases unmatched to any gene: 3. The CDR3 extends over 13 amino acids.

The gene calls are TRBV25-1 and TRBJ2-7; no clear D. The CDR3 spans 13 residues. The V end lost 1 base, the J end lost 3 bases, and 7 bases lay between the germline ends. CDR1 and CDR2 (germline): MGHDK, SYGVNS. In DNA, the CDR3 is TGTGCCAGCAGTGAATTAGGAGACTACGAGCAGTACTTC. Its translation: CASSELGDYEQYF.